Each of the 11 T cell receptor beta chains below was sequenced from the same sample in a study of shared clonotypes between healthy human individuals. Profiling relied on immunoSEQ multiplex PCR, and the TCRdb table lists in-frame clones only, not all of them. The sample holds approximately 2,000,000 clones, just under 95% seen once. Sequenced: naive CD4+ T cells from PBMCs. As to subset: CD45RA+ positively selected. The receptors stem from a man younger than 30 in good health. Some clones in this sample may be carry-over from other donors' samples.

This chain uses TRBV9 with TRBJ2-5; D gene uncertain. Trimming shortened V by 0 bases and J by 2 bases, and 8 bases separated the two germline ends. This CDR3 is 14 amino acids long. Germline lookup yields CDR1 SGDLS and CDR2 YYNGEE. In DNA, the CDR3 is TGTGCCAGCAGCGTAGGACTGATACAAGAGACCCAGTACTTC. It yields the protein CASSVGLIQETQYF.

J is TRBJ1-5 and V is TRBV19, with D possibly being TRBD1 (6 bases). Trimming shortened V by 5 bases and J by 9 bases, and 17 bases separated the two germline ends. The CDR3 spans 14 residues. The germline gives CDR1 LNHDA, CDR2 SQIVND (reference sequence). The CDR3 DNA is TGTGCCAGTAGTCTCGACAGGCGCCGGTGGCCCCAGCATTTT. Protein: CASSLDRRRWPQHF. Full variable domain (outside the CDR3, taken from reference TRBV19 and TRBJ1-5): DGGITQSPKYLFRKEGQNVTLSCEQNLNHDAMYWYRQDPGQGLRLIYYSQIVNDFQKGDIAEGYSVSREKKESFPLTVTSAQKNPTAFYLCASSLDRRRWPQHFGDGTRLSIL.

V gene TRBV29-1 combines with J gene TRBJ2-5, with 7 bases matching TRBD1. The CDR3 is 14 amino acids. Germline loops: CDR1 SQVTM, CDR2 ANQGSEA. CDR3 amino acids: CSVSGQEVRETQYF. The CDR3 nucleotides read TGCAGTGTGAGCGGACAGGAGGTTCGGGAGACCCAGTACTTC. The variable domain in full, with the rest retrieved from reference TRBV29-1 and TRBJ2-5, is SAVISQKPSRDICQRGTSLTIQCQVDSQVTMMFWYRQQPGQSLTLIATANQGSEATYESGFVIDKFPISRPNLTFSTLTVSNMSPEDSSIYLCSVSGQEVRETQYFGPGTRLLVL.

V is TRBV7-6 and J is TRBJ2-3; D ambiguous. The V gene's germline CDR1 is SGHVS and CDR2 FNYEAQ. This CDR3 spans 14 amino acids. V was shortened by 5 bases and J by 1 base, with 10 bases between the two germline ends. The CDR3 region is CASSISGRTDTQYF. CDR3 coding DNA: TGTGCCAGCAGCATATCCGGCCGCACAGATACGCAGTATTTT. The whole variable domain, remainder taken from reference TRBV7-6 and TRBJ2-3, is GAGVSQSPRYKVTKRGQDVALRCDPISGHVSLYWYRQALGQGPEFLTYFNYEAQQDKSGLPNDRFSAERPEGSISTLTIQRTEQRDSAMYRCASSISGRTDTQYFGPGTRLTVL.

The chain employs TRBV6-5 and TRBJ1-2; tentative D call: TRBD1 (6 bases). The CDR3 loop spans 15 amino acids. The V end lost 4 bases, the J end lost 7 bases, and 19 bases lay between the germline ends. Per germline, CDR1 MNHEY and CDR2 SVGAGI. For the CDR3, the DNA is TGTGCCAGCAGTTCCGGGACGGGGGCCGTGGGTGGCTACACCTTC. Its translation: CASSSGTGAVGGYTF.

The chain recombines TRBV19 with TRBJ1-4; TRBD1 agrees at 8 bases. J lost 8 bases, V lost 10 bases, and 12 bases had no gene match. Germline V gene sequence: CDR1 LNHDA, CDR2 SQIVND (reference sequence). The CDR3 totals 14 residues. The CDR3 here is CATGRGRGREKLFF. As DNA, the CDR3 is TGTGCCACTGGCCGGGGCAGGGGGCGGGAAAAACTGTTTTTT.

The J gene is TRBJ2-7, the V gene TRBV5-4; D call uncertain. V shed 3 bases and J shed 7 bases, with 17 bases lying between them. The CDR3 totals 14 residues. Germline CDR1 SGHNT, CDR2 YYREEE (reference sequence). The CDR3 region is CASSSGPGEGEQYF. CDR3 bases: TGTGCCAGCAGCTCCGGACCCGGAGAAGGAGAGCAGTACTTC.

The chain's CDR3 is CASSDGRTGGDTQYF. Here the CDR3 DNA reads TGTGCCAGCAGTGACGGGAGGACAGGGGGAGATACGCAGTATTTT. The chain employs TRBV6-4 and TRBJ2-3, with 10 bases fitting TRBD1. V shed 2 bases, J shed 5 bases, and the junction held 4 bases outside the gene matches. Germline CDR1 is MRHNA and CDR2 is SNTAGT. The CDR3 extends over 15 amino acids.

The chain joins TRBV11-2 to TRBJ2-2; TRBD2 matches 7 bases. CDR3 length: 17 amino acids. With 7 bases clipped from V and 2 bases from J, the junction kept 13 bases outside the gene matches. Germline V gene lookup returns CDR1 SGHAT and CDR2 FQNNGV. The CDR3 region has the DNA TGTGCCAGCACCGCACCCGGGGGGACTACTAACACCGGGGAGCTGTTTTTT. Its protein is CASTAPGGTTNTGELFF.

V is TRBV4-3 and J is TRBJ2-3; 7 nucleotides match TRBD2. V was clipped by 0 bases and J by 2 bases; unmatched bases: 14. The CDR3 is 19 residues long. CDR1 LGHNA and CDR2 YSLEER come from the germline V gene. CDR3 region: CASSQDLLRASGLTDTQYF. For the CDR3, the DNA is TGCGCCAGCAGCCAAGATTTATTGAGGGCTAGCGGACTCACAGATACGCAGTATTTT.

The genes are TRBV9 and TRBJ2-7, with D hard to call. This CDR3 spans 14 amino acids. V was clipped by 0 bases and J by 4 bases, with 11 bases between them. CDR1 is SGDLS and CDR2 is YYNGEE in the germline V gene. The CDR3 here is CASSVGSRDYEQYF. In nucleotides, the CDR3 is TGTGCCAGCAGCGTAGGAAGTCGCGATTACGAGCAGTACTTC. Filled out from reference TRBV9 and TRBJ2-7, the complete variable domain reads DSGVTQTPKHLITATGQRVTLRCSPRSGDLSVYWYQQSLDQGLQFLIQYYNGEERAKGNILERFSAQQFPDLHSELNLSSLELGDSALYFCASSVGSRDYEQYFGPGTRLTVT.